These T cell receptor beta chains were read from a single sample in a study of regulatory T cells in long-lasting Graves disease. TCRdb reanalysed the multiplex PCR reads using MiXCR and keeps one entry per CDR3 protein. The sample has about 420,000 distinct CDR3 sequences, 20% to 30% seen once. This specimen consisted of peripheral blood mononuclear cells (PBMCs), obtained when the disease was refractory, from a patient treated with antithyroid drugs. The receptors stem from a female donor with Graves disease. Both conserved end residues are part of each CDR3. A D gene is named only where the DNA matches it firmly. For some rows the clone size is stated as once, few or many, or as a class when expanded; others skip it.

d_call	clone_size	v_call	j_call	cdr3_length	cdr3_nt	cdr3_aa
NA	NA	TRBV19	TRBJ2-7	11	TGTGCCAGTAACCATGGGGACGAGCAGTACTTC	CASNHGDEQYF
TRBD1	many	TRBV28	TRBJ1-2	17	TGTGCCAGCAGTTTTTTCGGTCGGGCAGGGGGCTCGCGGGGCTACACCTTC	CASSFFGRAGGSRGYTF
NA	many	TRBV7-3	TRBJ2-5	13	TGTGCCAGCAGCTTTGGGAGAAAAGAGACCCAGTACTTC	CASSFGRKETQYF
NA	NA	TRBV30	TRBJ1-4	16	TGTGCCTGGCGTCGGGAATCGAAGAGGATTAATGAAAAACTGTTTTTT	CAWRRESKRINEKLFF
NA	many	TRBV6-2/TRBV6-3	TRBJ1-2	12	TGTGCCAGCGGGGCAGGCCCCAATGACTACACCTTC	CASGAGPNDYTF
NA	NA	TRBV18	TRBJ2-1	13	TGTGCCAGTTCACCGAGGACTACGAATGAGCAGTTCTTC	CASSPRTTNEQFF
TRBD2	few	TRBV19	TRBJ2-4	20	TGTGCCAGTAGTCTCGAACCGGGACTAGCGGGACAGTTCGCCAAAAACATTCAGTACTTC	CASSLEPGLAGQFAKNIQYF
TRBD1	many	TRBV28	TRBJ2-5	16	TGTGCCAGCAGTTTGCCGGGACAGGGGACCCAAGAGACCCAGTACTTC	CASSLPGQGTQETQYF
TRBD2	NA	TRBV30	TRBJ2-5	14	TGTACCTGGAGTGGGGGGGAGGGTCGGGAGACCCAGTACTTC	CTWSGGEGRETQYF
TRBD2	NA	TRBV6-2/TRBV6-3	TRBJ2-2	18	TGTGCCAGCAGTGAGCGGAAAACTAGCGGGAGGGCCTTAGGGGAGCTGTTTTTT	CASSERKTSGRALGELFF
NA	many	TRBV11-2	TRBJ2-7	11	TGTGCCAGCAGCGTTCAGGGGGAGCAGTACTTC	CASSVQGEQYF
TRBD1	NA	TRBV5-1	TRBJ1-1	12	TGCGCCAGCAGCGCGACAGGGACTGAAGCTTTCTTT	CASSATGTEAFF
NA	NA	TRBV28	TRBJ1-1	12	TGTGCCAGCAGAGTAATAGACACTGAAGCTTTCTTT	CASRVIDTEAFF
NA	many	TRBV12-3/TRBV12-4	TRBJ1-5	13	TGTGCCAGCAGTCCCCTCAGCAATCAGCCCCAGCATTTT	CASSPLSNQPQHF
TRBD2	few	TRBV12-3/TRBV12-4	TRBJ2-5	16	TGTGCCAGCAGTACGGGACTAGCGGGGTTCGGGGAGACCCAGTACTTC	CASSTGLAGFGETQYF
TRBD2	NA	TRBV28	TRBJ2-7	16	TGTGCCAGCAGTTACGACCCTAGCGGGGGAACCTACGAGCAGTACTTC	CASSYDPSGGTYEQYF
NA	NA	TRBV29-1	TRBJ2-5	14	TGCAGCGTTTGCCGGCCGTCGCCGCAAGAGACCCAGTACTTC	CSVCRPSPQETQYF
NA	many	TRBV30	TRBJ1-1	10	TGTGCCTGGAGTGAATTTACAGCTTTCTTT	CAWSEFTAFF
NA	NA	TRBV7-2	TRBJ2-2	14	TGTGCCAGCAGCTTACTTGGGAGCACCGGGGAGCTGTTTTTT	CASSLLGSTGELFF
TRBD1	few	TRBV20-1	TRBJ2-5	19	TGCAGTGCTTTCTCCATCACCGGGACAGGGGTTATTGGGTCCGAGACCCAGTACTTC	CSAFSITGTGVIGSETQYF
NA	NA	TRBV6-1	TRBJ1-5	16	TGTGCCAGCAGAATGGTGGGGCAGGGGTACAATCAGCCCCAGCATTTT	CASRMVGQGYNQPQHF
NA	NA	TRBV29-1	TRBJ2-7	13	TGCAGCGTTGTGGCAGGGGCTACCTACGAGCAGTACTTC	CSVVAGATYEQYF
NA	many	TRBV20-1	TRBJ2-7	16	TGCAGTGCTAGAGAGTACGGGACACGGGATTACTACGAGCAGTACTTC	CSAREYGTRDYYEQYF
NA	many	TRBV6-1	TRBJ2-7	16	TGTGCCAGCAGAGGCTTCGGACAGGGAGGGGGACACGAGCAGTACTTC	CASRGFGQGGGHEQYF
NA	many	TRBV12-3/TRBV12-4	TRBJ1-2	14	TGTGCCAGCACTCAAGGGGGAATTAACTATGGCTACACCTTC	CASTQGGINYGYTF
NA	NA	TRBV6-1	TRBJ1-1	12	TGTGCCAGCAGTAAGGGGGGGGCTGAAGCTTTCTTT	CASSKGGAEAFF
NA	NA	TRBV3-1	TRBJ1-5	15	TGTGCCAGCGAAGCCCTCCCCTATAGCAATCAGCCCCAGCATTTT	CASEALPYSNQPQHF
NA	NA	TRBV10-3	TRBJ1-1	15	TGTGCCATCAGTGAGAAAGTGAGAAACTCCACTGAAGCTTTCTTT	CAISEKVRNSTEAFF
TRBD1	few	TRBV5-1	TRBJ1-4	14	TGCGCCAGCAGCGTGACAGGGAGATCTGAAAAACTGTTTTTT	CASSVTGRSEKLFF
TRBD2	NA	TRBV28	TRBJ2-7	15	TGTGCCAGCCCTGGGGGAGGGCCTTGGGTTTACGAGCAGTACTTC	CASPGGGPWVYEQYF
NA	many	TRBV5-1	TRBJ2-7	14	TGCGCCACATCTTTGGATACGGGAACCTACGAGCAGTACTTC	CATSLDTGTYEQYF
NA	few	TRBV6-1	TRBJ2-7	12	TGTGCCACCCTTTACAGACCCTACGAGCAGTACTTC	CATLYRPYEQYF
NA	NA	TRBV6-5	TRBJ1-1	16	TGTGCCAGCAGTTCCAGCTTGGGGGGGATGAACACTGAAGCTTTCTTT	CASSSSLGGMNTEAFF
TRBD1	many	TRBV12-3/TRBV12-4	TRBJ1-2	13	TGTGCCAGCAAATTACAGGGGAACTATGGCTACACCTTC	CASKLQGNYGYTF
NA	NA	TRBV19	TRBJ1-2	13	TGTGCCAGTAGACCCAGTGGGGGGGCGAGCTACACCTTC	CASRPSGGASYTF
NA	NA	TRBV29-1	TRBJ2-7	15	TGCAGCGTCGCCCCCCCTATCGGGGGAACCTACGAGCAGTACTTC	CSVAPPIGGTYEQYF
NA	few	TRBV28	TRBJ2-5	14	TGTACCGGCAGGTCCGGACTCCACCAAGAGACCCAGTACTTC	CTGRSGLHQETQYF
NA	many	TRBV5-1	TRBJ1-5	14	TGCGCCAGCAGCTTGGAAGGGAACAATCAGCCCCAGCATTTT	CASSLEGNNQPQHF
NA	many	TRBV2	TRBJ2-5	12	TGTGCCAGCGAGGTTGGCCAAGAGACCCAGTACTTC	CASEVGQETQYF
NA	NA	TRBV7-2	TRBJ1-2	15	TGTGCCAGCAGGATGATAAGGGGACGGAGATATGGCTACACCTTC	CASRMIRGRRYGYTF
NA	many	TRBV28	TRBJ1-5	16	TGTGCCAGCAGTTTTTTACCCCGTGGTAGCAATCAGCCCCAGCATTTT	CASSFLPRGSNQPQHF
TRBD2	NA	TRBV20-1	TRBJ2-6	18	TGCAGTGCTAGAGATTATTATAAGGGAGGGACTGGGGCCAACGTCCTGACTTTC	CSARDYYKGGTGANVLTF
NA	many	TRBV28	TRBJ1-2	16	TGTGCCAGCAGTTCCGGGACCGGAACCTCTCAGGGTGGCTACACCTTC	CASSSGTGTSQGGYTF
NA	many	TRBV28	TRBJ1-1	16	TGTGCCAGCAGTTTCTCCCCGAAAAAAATGAACACTGAAGCTTTCTTT	CASSFSPKKMNTEAFF
NA	few	TRBV3-1	TRBJ1-6	15	TGTGCCAGCAGCCCCAGCTCTTCTTCAAGCGTACCCCTCCACTTT	CASSPSSSSSVPLHF
NA	many	TRBV28	TRBJ1-1	18	TGTGCCAGCAGTTTATTCTCGCTTAGGGGCGACAGAGGCACTGAAGCTTTCTTT	CASSLFSLRGDRGTEAFF
NA	NA	TRBV24-1	TRBJ1-1	16	TGTGCCACCAGTGAGTCCAGGGCGGTAGGGAACACTGAAGCTTTCTTT	CATSESRAVGNTEAFF
NA	few	TRBV4-1	TRBJ1-5	14	TGCGCCAGCAGCTTTCACTCCGGCAATCAGCCCCAGCATTTT	CASSFHSGNQPQHF
TRBD1	many	TRBV7-2	TRBJ1-4	16	TGTGCCAGCAGCTTAGCCAGGACAGGGCCTAATGAAAAACTGTTTTTT	CASSLARTGPNEKLFF
TRBD2	many	TRBV20-1	TRBJ2-1	17	TGCAGTGCTAGAACGGCTAGCGGGAGTGTCGCCTACAATGAGCAGTTCTTC	CSARTASGSVAYNEQFF
TRBD2	many	TRBV6-1	TRBJ2-4	20	TGTGCCAGCAGCCCCTCGCGGACTAGCGGGAGGGCCCTAGCCAAAAACATTCAGTACTTC	CASSPSRTSGRALAKNIQYF
TRBD1	NA	TRBV20-1	TRBJ2-7	16	TGCAGTGCTCGGACGACTAAGACAGGGGACCCCTACGAGCAGTACTTC	CSARTTKTGDPYEQYF
NA	few	TRBV6-1	TRBJ2-3	15	TGTGCCAGCAGTGAAACAGGGTCGGTCCCAGATACGCAGTATTTT	CASSETGSVPDTQYF